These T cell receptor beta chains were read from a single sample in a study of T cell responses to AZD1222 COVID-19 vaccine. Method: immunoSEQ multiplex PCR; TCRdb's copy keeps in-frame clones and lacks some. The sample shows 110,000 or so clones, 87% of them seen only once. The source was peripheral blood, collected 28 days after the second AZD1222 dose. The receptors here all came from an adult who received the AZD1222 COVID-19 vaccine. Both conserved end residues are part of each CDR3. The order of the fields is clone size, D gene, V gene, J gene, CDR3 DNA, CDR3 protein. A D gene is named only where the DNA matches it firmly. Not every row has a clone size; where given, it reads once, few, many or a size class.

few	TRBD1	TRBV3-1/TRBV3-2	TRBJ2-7	TGTGCCAGCAGCCACTCCGGGACAGGCGCCTACGAGCAGTACTTC	CASSHSGTGAYEQYF
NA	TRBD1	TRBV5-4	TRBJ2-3	TGTGCCAGCAGCTGGGACAGGGTAAGGGATACGCAGTATTTT	CASSWDRVRDTQYF
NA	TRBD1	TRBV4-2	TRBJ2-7	TGTGCCAGCAGCCAAGATGGACAGGGGGGGCCCGAGCAGTACTTC	CASSQDGQGGPEQYF
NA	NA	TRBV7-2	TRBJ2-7	TGTGCCAGCAGCTTAGATCCCGGCTCCTACGAGCAGTACTTC	CASSLDPGSYEQYF
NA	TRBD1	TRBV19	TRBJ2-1	TGTGCCAGTAGTATAGGGGTAGGGACAGGGGTCGGGAATGAGCAGTTCTTC	CASSIGVGTGVGNEQFF
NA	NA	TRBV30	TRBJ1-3	TGTGCCTGGGAGGACTCTGGAAACACCATATATTTT	CAWEDSGNTIYF
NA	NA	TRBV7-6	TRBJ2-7	TGTGCCAGCAGCTTAGGAGGTTTAGGCTCCAGCACCTACGAGCAGTACTTC	CASSLGGLGSSTYEQYF
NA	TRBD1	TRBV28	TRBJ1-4	TGTGCCAGCAGCCGGGACAGACTGAATGAAAAACTGTTTTTT	CASSRDRLNEKLFF
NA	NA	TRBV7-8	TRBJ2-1	TGTGCCAGCAGCCTAAGGTCGGTGGCGGACCACTACAATGAGCAGTTCTTC	CASSLRSVADHYNEQFF
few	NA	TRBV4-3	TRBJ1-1	TGCGCCAGCAGCCAAGGCGCGGGGGTTTGGAATGAAGCTTTCTTT	CASSQGAGVWNEAFF
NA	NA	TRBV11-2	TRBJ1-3	TGTGCCAGCAGCTTAGGAAACACCATATATTTT	CASSLGNTIYF
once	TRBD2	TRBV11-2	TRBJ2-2	TGTGCCAGCAGCCGTGGGACTAGCGGACCGGGGGAGCTGTTTTTT	CASSRGTSGPGELFF
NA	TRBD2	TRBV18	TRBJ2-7	TGTGCCAGCTCAAGCGGGAGTGGCGGAAACGAGCAGTACTTC	CASSSGSGGNEQYF
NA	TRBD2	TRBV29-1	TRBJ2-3	TGCAGCGTTGTAACCGGGACTAGCGCTGATACGCAGTATTTT	CSVVTGTSADTQYF
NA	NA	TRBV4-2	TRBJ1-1	TGTGCCAGCAGCCAAGATCTTGGGGGGAGGACTGAAGCTTTCTTT	CASSQDLGGRTEAFF
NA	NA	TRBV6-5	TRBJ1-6	TGTGCCAGCCAAAGCCTAGGTGGGCCCCTCCACTTT	CASQSLGGPLHF
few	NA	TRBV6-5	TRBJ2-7	TGTGCCAGCAGTTACTCGAAACGAGGGGAGCAGTACTTC	CASSYSKRGEQYF
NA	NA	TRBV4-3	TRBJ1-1	TGCGCCAGCAGCCAAGATTTCGGAAGGGGTTGGGCTGAAGCTTTCTTT	CASSQDFGRGWAEAFF
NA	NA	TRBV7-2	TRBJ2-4	TGTGCCAGCAGCTTAGACGGGAACATTCAGTACTTC	CASSLDGNIQYF
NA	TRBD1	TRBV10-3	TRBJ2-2	TGTGCCATCAGGTCACAGGGGGACACCGGGGAGCTGTTTTTT	CAIRSQGDTGELFF
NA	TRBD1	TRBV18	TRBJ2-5	TGTGCCAGCTCACCACCGGGACAGAGGGAGACCCAGTACTTC	CASSPPGQRETQYF
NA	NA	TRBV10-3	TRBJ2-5	TGTGCCATCAGTGAGAAGCAGGGGGAGACCCAGTACTTC	CAISEKQGETQYF
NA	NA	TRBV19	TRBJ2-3	TGTGCCAGTAGTATCCGTCGCGGAGCAGGGACTAGCACAGATACGCAGTATTTT	CASSIRRGAGTSTDTQYF
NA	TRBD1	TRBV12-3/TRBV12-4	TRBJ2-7	TGTGCCAGCAGTTTAGACAGGGGGCGCGAGCAGTACTTC	CASSLDRGREQYF
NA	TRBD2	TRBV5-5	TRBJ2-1	TGTGCCAGCAGCTCCAGCGGGGGCTCCTACAATGAGCAGTTCTTC	CASSSSGGSYNEQFF
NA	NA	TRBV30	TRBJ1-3	TGTGCCTGGAGTGTACAGGCTGGAAACACCATATATTTT	CAWSVQAGNTIYF
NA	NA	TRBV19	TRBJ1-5	TGTGCCAGTAGTGCTAGCCATGGCGATCAGCCCCAGCATTTT	CASSASHGDQPQHF
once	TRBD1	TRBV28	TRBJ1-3	TGTGCCAGCAGCCTAAGGCAGGGGGCTGGAAACACCATATATTTT	CASSLRQGAGNTIYF
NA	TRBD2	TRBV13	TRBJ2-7	TGTGCCAGCAGCCCACGGACTAGCGGGGGACACGAGCAGTACTTC	CASSPRTSGGHEQYF
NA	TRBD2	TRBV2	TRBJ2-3	TGTGCCGCCCGACTAGCGGGAGGCCTTTATACAGATACGCAGTATTTT	CAARLAGGLYTDTQYF
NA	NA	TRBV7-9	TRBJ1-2	TGTGCCAGCAGCTTATCTAGGGCGGCTAACTATGGCTACACCTTC	CASSLSRAANYGYTF